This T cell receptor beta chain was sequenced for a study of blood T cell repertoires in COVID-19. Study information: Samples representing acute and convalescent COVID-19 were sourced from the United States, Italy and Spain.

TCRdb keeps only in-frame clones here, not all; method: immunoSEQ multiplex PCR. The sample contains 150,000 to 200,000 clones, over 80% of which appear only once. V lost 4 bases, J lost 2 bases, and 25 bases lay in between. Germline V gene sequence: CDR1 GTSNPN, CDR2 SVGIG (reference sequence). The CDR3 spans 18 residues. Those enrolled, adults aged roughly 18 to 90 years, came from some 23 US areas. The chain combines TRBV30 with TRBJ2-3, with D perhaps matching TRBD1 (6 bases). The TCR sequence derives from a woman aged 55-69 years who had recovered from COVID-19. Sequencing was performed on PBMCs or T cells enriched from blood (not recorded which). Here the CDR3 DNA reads TGTGCCTGGACACAGGGTTCCCCCCTGAGAACCTCCACAGATACGCAGTATTTT. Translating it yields CAWTQGSPLRTSTDTQYF. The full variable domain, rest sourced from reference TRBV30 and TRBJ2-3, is SQTIHQWPATLVQPVGSPLSLECTVEGTSNPNLYWYRQAAGRGLQLLFYSVGIGQISSEVPQNLSASRPQDRQFILSSKKLLLSDSGFYLCAWTQGSPLRTSTDTQYFGPGTRLTVL.